This entry lists 30 T cell receptor beta chains sequenced from one sample in a study of T cell clusters in autoimmune cytopenias. TRB was amplified from roughly 270 ng of peripheral blood genomic DNA per sample. Multiplex touch-down PCR amplified TRB using TRB-A and TRB-B pools in one tube. TCRdb reprocessed the multiplex PCR reads and reports one entry per CDR3 protein, with no DNA. The sample includes 3,500 or so distinct CDR3 sequences. The data also belong to a second study, concerning T cell repertoires in aging, cancer and after chemotherapy.

Specimen: peripheral blood. These receptors all come from a human donor in good health.

The rearrangement uses TRBV2 and TRBJ2-7; TCRdb gives TRBD1 as the D gene, but with no DNA this cannot be confirmed. This CDR3 has 12 amino acids. Germline values: CDR1 SNHLY, CDR2 FYNNEI. CDR3 loop: CASQGQGFEQYF.

Frequency places this clonotype as medium-sized. The CDR3 region is CASSEGTGGFYGYTF. The rearrangement joins TRBV6-1 to TRBJ1-2; with no DNA, the TCRdb D assignment of TRBD1 cannot be verified. Germline V gene lookup returns CDR1 MNHNS and CDR2 SASEGT. The CDR3 contains 15 residues.

Measured by frequency, this clonotype is medium-sized. V and J are TRBV20-1 and TRBJ2-1; TCRdb lists TRBD2, though no DNA is available to test this call. The CDR3 length is 16 residues. The germline gives CDR1 DFQATT, CDR2 SNEGSKA (reference sequence). CDR3 residues: CSARGLAGNSYNEQFF.

This clonotype is labeled medium-sized based on frequency. This chain links TRBV6-5 with TRBJ2-1; TCRdb indicates TRBD2, and absent DNA this call remains unverified. Germline V CDR1 and CDR2: MNHEY, SVGAGI. This CDR3 is 15 amino acids long. CDR3 sequence: CASSLTAGGGNEQFF.

This rearrangement joins TRBV29-1 to TRBJ2-1; without DNA, the TCRdb call of TRBD2 cannot be checked. The CDR3 sequence is 12 residues long. Germline assignment: CDR1 SQVTM and CDR2 ANQGSEA. The CDR3 spells CSAVAGGYEQFF.

This clonotype counts as medium-sized by frequency. Here the CDR3 reads CASSLGTSDYTGELFF. This chain joins TRBV19 and TRBJ2-2; TCRdb outputs TRBD2, but without DNA this stays unchecked. The CDR3 is made up of 16 amino acids. Germline CDR1 LNHDA, CDR2 SQIVND (reference sequence).

V and J are TRBV29-1 and TRBJ2-7; the D call of TRBD1 rests on TCRdb alone, since no DNA is present to check it. The CDR3 loop spans 13 amino acids. The germline V gene encodes CDR1 SQVTM and CDR2 ANQGSEA. The CDR3 spells CSAMDRATYEQYF.

This clonotype is called medium-sized based on its frequency. The chain recombines TRBV15 with TRBJ1-5; TCRdb picks TRBD1, but there is no DNA to check that call. The CDR3 length is 13 residues. Germline V gene sequence: CDR1 LNHNV, CDR2 YYDKDF (reference sequence). This CDR3 reads CATSRAQGQPQHF. The full variable domain, with the rest looked up from reference TRBV15 and TRBJ1-5, is DAMVIQNPRYQVTQFGKPVTLSCSQTLNHNVMYWYQQKSSQAPKLLFHYYDKDFNNEADTPDNFQSRRPNTSFCFLDIRSPGLGDTAMYLCATSRAQGQPQHFGDGTRLSIL.

Judged by frequency, this clonotype is medium-sized. The chain employs TRBV19 and TRBJ1-4; TCRdb picks TRBD1, but there is no DNA to check that call. The CDR3 consists of 17 residues. The germline V gene encodes CDR1 LNHDA and CDR2 SQIVND (reference sequence). CDR3 residues: CASSIEGTGTGNEKLFF.

The gene calls are TRBV6-5 and TRBJ2-5; checking the TCRdb D call of TRBD2 is not possible without DNA. The CDR3 runs 16 residues. The germline CDR1 and CDR2 sequences are MNHEY and SVGAGI. The CDR3 here is CASSSKRLAVRETQYF.

This clonotype is labeled large based on frequency. This chain's CDR3 is CASGLGAYEQYF. This chain joins TRBV19 and TRBJ2-7. Germline CDR1 is LNHDA and CDR2 is SQIVND (reference sequence). The CDR3 spans 12 residues.

This chain joins TRBV28 and TRBJ1-5; absent DNA, TCRdb's TRBD1 call cannot be checked. CDR3 length equals 12 residues. The germline V gene has CDR1 MDHEN and CDR2 SYDVKM. CDR3 in amino acids: CASSSGVQPQHF.

This clonotype is called medium-sized based on its frequency. This chain uses TRBV24-1 with TRBJ1-2; without DNA, the TCRdb call of TRBD1 cannot be checked. Per germline, CDR1 KGHDR and CDR2 SFDVKD. This CDR3 spans 14 amino acids. The chain's CDR3 is CATSDADRGRGYTF.

The CDR3: CASSSITGGRDTEAFF. J is TRBJ1-1 and V is TRBV7-2; TCRdb picks TRBD1, but there is no DNA to check that call. Germline V gene data show CDR1 as SGHTA and CDR2 as FQGNSA. The CDR3 covers 16 residues. Filled out from reference TRBV7-2 and TRBJ1-1, the complete variable domain reads GAGVSQSPSNKVTEKGKDVELRCDPISGHTALYWYRQSLGQGLEFLIYFQGNSAPDKSGLPSDRFSAERTGGSVSTLTIQRTQQEDSAVYLCASSSITGGRDTEAFFGQGTRLTVV.

The J gene is TRBJ2-5, the V gene TRBV24-1; absent DNA, TCRdb's TRBD1 call cannot be checked. This CDR3 has 18 amino acids. Per germline, CDR1 KGHDR and CDR2 SFDVKD. The CDR3 reads CATSEGGSVFKTLQTQYF.

The chain employs TRBV20-1 and TRBJ2-3; TCRdb proposes TRBD2, but this gene call is untestable without DNA. Germline V gene data show CDR1 as DFQATT and CDR2 as SNEGSKA (reference sequence). The CDR3 has 20 residues. The CDR3 protein is CSAPRTSGSPDGLHRDTQYF.

The chain employs TRBV5-8 and TRBJ2-5; TCRdb gives TRBD2 as the D gene, but with no DNA this cannot be confirmed. CDR3 length: 18 amino acids. CDR1 is SGHTS, CDR2 YDEGEE, per germline. The CDR3 sequence is CASSPGGTSGPRQETQYF.

The CDR3 sequence: CASSSQRTSTDTQYF. The V gene is TRBV5-4, the J gene TRBJ2-3. Germline-derived CDR1 and CDR2 are SGHNT and YYREEE (reference sequence). The length of the CDR3 is 15 residues.

The chain uses TRBV6-2 or TRBV6-3 and TRBJ2-1; TCRdb names TRBD2, which stays unverified in the absence of DNA. The CDR3 consists of 15 residues. Per the germline V gene, CDR1 is MNHEY and CDR2 is SVGEGT. This CDR3 reads CASSYSLAGGNEQFF.

This clonotype counts as medium-sized by frequency. V gene TRBV20-1 combines with J gene TRBJ1-1; TCRdb outputs TRBD1, but without DNA this stays unchecked. Per germline, CDR1 DFQATT and CDR2 SNEGSKA (reference sequence). The CDR3 loop spans 13 amino acids. The CDR3 sequence is CSARGTGDTEAFF.

This clonotype is identified as large from frequency. The chain joins TRBV20-1 to TRBJ1-1; as DNA is missing, the TRBD1 call by TCRdb cannot be tested. Per germline, CDR1 DFQATT and CDR2 SNEGSKA (reference sequence). The CDR3 contains 12 residues. The CDR3 loop is CSAGQGDTEAFF.

V gene TRBV20-1 combines with J gene TRBJ2-7; TCRdb designates TRBD2, a call that cannot be tested without DNA. The germline gives CDR1 DFQATT, CDR2 SNEGSKA (reference sequence). There are 17 residues in the CDR3. The CDR3 sequence is CSAVPGLAGASSYEQYF.

This clonotype is medium-sized by frequency. The chain carries TRBV30 and TRBJ2-5; TCRdb proposes TRBD1, but this gene call is untestable without DNA. The CDR3 runs 15 residues. The germline V gene has CDR1 GTSNPN and CDR2 SVGIG (reference sequence). CDR3 loop: CAWSSGTGAQETQYF.

The chain carries TRBV18 and TRBJ2-1; TCRdb calls TRBD2, which cannot be checked without DNA. The CDR3 extends over 15 amino acids. Germline values: CDR1 KGHSH, CDR2 LQKENI. CDR3 sequence: CASSISGRAGYEQFF.

By frequency, this clonotype is medium-sized (0.01 to 0.1%). The genes are TRBV12-3 or TRBV12-4 and TRBJ1-2. This CDR3 has 16 amino acids. CDR3: CASSLSKGITGYGYTF.

This clonotype is called medium-sized based on its frequency. The V and J genes are TRBV28 and TRBJ2-5; the D gene TCRdb calls, TRBD1, cannot be checked with no DNA. The CDR3 has 15 amino acids. Germline V lookup: CDR1 MDHEN, CDR2 SYDVKM. Here the CDR3 reads CASSFRHRGGETQYF. Complete variable domain (other parts from reference TRBV28 and TRBJ2-5): DVKVTQSSRYLVKRTGEKVFLECVQDMDHENMFWYRQDPGLGLRLIYFSYDVKMKEKGDIPEGYSVSREKKERFSLILESASTNQTSMYLCASSFRHRGGETQYFGPGTRLLVL.

V and J are TRBV4-2 and TRBJ1-2. Per germline, CDR1 LGHNA and CDR2 YNFKEQ. This CDR3 is built from 14 residues. CDR3 residues: CASSQDLTNYGYTF.

Frequency places this clonotype as medium-sized. The CDR3 is CATERTSGRWKGTGELFF. The gene calls are TRBV24-1 and TRBJ2-2; TCRdb names TRBD2, which stays unverified in the absence of DNA. Germline V gene sequence: CDR1 KGHDR, CDR2 SFDVKD. The CDR3 length is 18 residues.

Its frequency marks this clonotype as large. The V and J genes are TRBV29-1 and TRBJ2-7; without DNA, the TCRdb call of TRBD2 cannot be checked. CDR1 is SQVTM and CDR2 is ANQGSEA in the germline V gene. This CDR3 contains 15 residues. The CDR3 here is CSVEVAGGTSYEQYF.

Measured by frequency, this clonotype is medium-sized (0.01 to 0.1%). V usage is TRBV6-1 and J usage is TRBJ2-5; as DNA is missing, the TRBD1 call by TCRdb cannot be tested. The length of the CDR3 is 13 residues. Germline lookup yields CDR1 MNHNS and CDR2 SASEGT. The CDR3 region is CASSEASGETQYF.